The subject of this entry is one T cell receptor beta chain. The antigen remains undetermined. The data were obtained in a study of Graves' ophthalmopathy and Graves' hyperthyroidism. As for the study in general: Stable hyperthyroidism meant no ophthalmopathy within 18 months of follow-up.

Points from the study as a whole: Most thyroid clonotypes expanded beyond 0.001 frequency were also found in blood.

Uncontrolled infections, pregnancy, lactation or other autoimmune diseases led to patient exclusion. Symptoms, serum thyroxine and TRAb, thyroid ultrasound, and orbital computed tomography formed the diagnostic basis. This CDR3 region has 14 residues. The ends lost 3 bases at V and 1 base at J; junction bases unmatched: 2. CDR1 is SEHNR, CDR2 FQNEAQ, per germline (reference sequence). TCR beta CDR3 amplification used RNA transcripts. RT-PCR was first run with HTBI primers, then multiplex PCR in a second round. TCRdb used MiXCR to reprocess the multiplex PCR reads, holding one entry per CDR3 protein. The sample carries 500,000 to 700,000 distinct CDR3 sequences, roughly 39% recorded once.

Material for sequencing was peripheral blood or thyroid tissue (not recorded which). This chain links TRBV7-9 with TRBJ1-2, with 7 bases fitting TRBD1. The source of this sequence is an adult man with Graves' hyperthyroidism. DNA for the CDR3: TGTGCCAGCAGCTTCCGGGACAGTAACTATGGCTACACCTTC. This encodes CASSFRDSNYGYTF.